This TCR beta chain was recorded in a study of CD8 T cells in ankylosing spondylitis. Whole-study findings and limits: Past research had described some motif variants in reactive arthritis synovial fluid and blood.

TCRdb reanalysed the 5' RACE reads using MiXCR and keeps one entry per CDR3 protein. The sample consists of around 150,000 distinct CDR3 sequences, around a tenth of them appearing once. This clonotype came up many times. Its specificity is unknown. The CDR3 is 14 amino acids. CDR1 SGHKS and CDR2 YYEKEE come from the germline V gene (reference sequence). V was shortened by 0 bases and J by 3 bases, with 10 bases between the two germline ends. The TCR was taken from a male donor with ankylosing spondylitis or in good health (not recorded which). Sequencing was performed on blood, either unsorted or a sorted T cell fraction (not recorded which). The V gene is TRBV5-5, the J gene TRBJ2-7; weak D call: TRBD2 (5 bases). DNA of the CDR3: TGTGCCAGCAGCTTGGGAGGGCAAGACTACGAGCAGTACTTC. Translation gives CASSLGGQDYEQYF.